This T cell receptor beta chain was observed in a study of CD8+CD57+ T cells in acquired aplastic anemia. Overall study: Quantities of DNA derived from sorted CD4+ and CD8+ cells averaged 3.2 ug. Healthy donors had, on average, roughly 9.8 million reads for their CD4+ cells. Notes on the study in general: Patients and controls were found to share twenty-nine CD8+ CDR3 sequences.

The study profiled TCR beta VDJ and CDR3 using genomic DNA as template. In TCRdb, the reads were re-called with MiXCR into one record per CDR3 protein. This sample has 150,000 or so distinct CDR3 sequences; just under 65% occur once, and the top ten carry under 60%. Concerning this clonotype: The antigen is unknown.

From germline, CDR1 is LNHNV and CDR2 YYDKDF (reference sequence). The CDR3 is 15 residues long. Germline trimming cut 4 bases from V and 5 bases from J; bases unmatched to any gene: 6. The chain links TRBV15 to TRBJ1-5; 9 bases line up with TRBD1. Sequencing was done on a sample of sorted CD4+, CD8+, or CD8+CD57+ T cells (not recorded which) from PBMCs. The TCR sequence derives from a human donor in good health. The CDR3 reads CATSTEQGAHQPQHF. In DNA, the CDR3 is TGTGCCACCAGCACCGAACAGGGGGCACATCAGCCCCAGCATTTT.